Listed below are T cell receptor beta chains from one sample, sequenced in a study of spatial heterogeneity in lung cancer. TCRdb re-derived calls from the 5' RACE reads in MiXCR, one entry per CDR3 protein. Found here are about 9,600 distinct CDR3 sequences, about 6.5% of them singletons; the top ten hold 7.1%. This specimen consisted of lung tumor tissue, obtained at surgery. These receptor sequences come from a female donor with early-stage non-small cell lung cancer. The CDR3 runs from the conserved cysteine through the conserved F or W. Fields, in order: clone size, D gene, V gene, J gene, CDR3 protein, CDR3 DNA. A D gene is named only where the DNA matches it firmly. Only part of the rows carry a size: once, few, many, or a class if the clone is expanded.

few	-	TRBV6-5	TRBJ1-5	CASSYSGIYQPQHF	TGTGCCAGCAGTTACTCAGGGATCTATCAGCCCCAGCATTTT
few	TRBD2	TRBV5-1	TRBJ2-7	CASSYEAGESYEQYF	TGCGCCAGCAGCTATGAAGCGGGAGAGTCCTACGAGCAGTACTTC
few	-	TRBV27	TRBJ2-5	CASSNFGTAETQYF	TGTGCCAGCAGTAACTTTGGGACTGCAGAGACCCAGTACTTC
-	-	TRBV30	TRBJ2-7	CAWSEGGGFYEQYF	TGTGCCTGGAGTGAAGGAGGTGGATTTTACGAGCAGTACTTC
many	-	TRBV7-2	TRBJ1-6	CASRHGGSDSPLHF	TGTGCCAGCAGGCACGGGGGTAGTGATTCACCCCTCCACTTT
-	TRBD2	TRBV15	TRBJ2-5	CATGLAGVGVGQYF	TGTGCCACTGGACTAGCGGGGGTCGGGGTTGGCCAGTACTTC
many	TRBD2	TRBV30	TRBJ2-7	CAWTSGGSEQYF	TGTGCCTGGACTAGCGGGGGGAGCGAGCAGTACTTC
-	-	TRBV2	TRBJ2-6	CASSAGTGANVLTF	TGTGCCAGCAGTGCAGGGACCGGGGCCAACGTCCTGACTTTC
medium-sized	-	TRBV19	TRBJ1-2	CASSISVNYGYTF	TGTGCCAGTAGTATCTCAGTTAACTATGGCTACACCTTC
few	TRBD1	TRBV5-1	TRBJ2-3	CASRPGQGNTDTQYF	TGCGCCAGCCGACCGGGACAGGGTAACACAGATACGCAGTATTTT
many	-	TRBV2	TRBJ2-5	CASGRYQETQYF	TGTGCCAGCGGGCGTTACCAAGAGACCCAGTACTTC
medium-sized	TRBD2	TRBV29-1	TRBJ2-2	CSGGLAGVSGGELFF	TGCAGCGGCGGACTAGCGGGAGTTTCAGGCGGGGAGCTGTTTTTT
few	-	TRBV28	TRBJ1-5	CASSRDGDQPQHF	TGTGCCAGCAGTCGGGATGGAGATCAGCCCCAGCATTTT
-	-	TRBV28	TRBJ2-2	CASREDPPGELFF	TGTGCCAGCAGAGAGGACCCTCCCGGGGAGCTGTTTTTT
many	-	TRBV5-1	TRBJ1-5	CASSLEENQPQHF	TGCGCCAGCAGCTTGGAGGAGAATCAGCCCCAGCATTTT
medium-sized	TRBD2	TRBV7-2	TRBJ2-1	CASSYSGGPQSEQFF	TGTGCCAGCAGCTATAGCGGGGGCCCTCAGAGTGAGCAGTTCTTC
medium-sized	-	TRBV30	TRBJ1-2	CAWNSGVGSGYTF	TGTGCCTGGAACTCTGGGGTCGGGAGTGGCTACACCTTC
many	-	TRBV20-1	TRBJ2-3	CSARDPFTDTQYF	TGCAGTGCTAGAGACCCCTTCACAGATACGCAGTATTTT
many	-	TRBV7-2	TRBJ2-3	CASRTEVAGARYSTDTQYF	TGTGCCAGCAGAACCGAGGTCGCCGGGGCGCGGTACAGCACAGATACGCAGTATTTT
many	-	TRBV6-2/TRBV6-3	TRBJ1-2	CASSYPSSRYTF	TGTGCCAGCAGTTACCCGAGCAGCCGCTACACCTTC
-	-	TRBV9	TRBJ2-3	CASGRFLGTDTQYF	TGTGCCAGCGGAAGGTTCCTTGGTACAGATACGCAGTATTTT
-	-	TRBV4-2	TRBJ2-2	CASSLQRLNTGELFF	TGTGCCAGCAGCCTACAGCGGCTGAACACCGGGGAGCTGTTTTTT
many	TRBD2	TRBV20-1	TRBJ2-7	CSTLAGEVYEQYF	TGCAGTACCCTAGCGGGAGAGGTGTACGAGCAGTACTTC
few	TRBD1	TRBV15	TRBJ1-5	CATRQGLLNQPQHF	TGTGCCACCCGACAGGGATTGTTGAATCAGCCCCAGCATTTT
-	-	TRBV5-4	TRBJ1-1	CASSSVAPGTEAFF	TGTGCCAGCAGCTCTGTAGCCCCGGGGACTGAAGCTTTCTTT